This T cell receptor beta chain was captured by sequencing in a study of T-cell memory formation after mild COVID-19. Study-wide findings and caveats: While clones contracting from day 15 to 85 were balanced between CD4 and CD8, later expanders leaned CD4+. Memory sampled before infection contained some responding clones, suggesting cross-reactive memory joined.

After 5'RACE with constant-segment primers, TCR alpha and TCR beta cDNA libraries carrying sample barcodes and UMIs were obtained. One entry per CDR3 protein, called by TCRdb with MiXCR from the 5' RACE reads. The data contain about 150,000 distinct CDR3 sequences, about 23% of them singletons. This clonotype was observed a few times. Its antigen is still unknown. Sequenced sample: PBMCs or a T cell subset sorted from them (not recorded which). This TCR came from an adult woman who had mild COVID-19 (a few samples of this study predate the infection). Cell type and time point are not known.

CDR3: CASSLGGSYEAFF. The CDR3 nucleotides read TGCGCCAGCAGCTTAGGGGGATCCTATGAAGCTTTCTTT. The chain uses TRBV5-1 and TRBJ1-1, with D perhaps TRBD1 (6 bases). The CDR3 spans 13 residues. V dropped 2 bases and J dropped 7 bases, with 12 bases sitting between them. Germline assignment: CDR1 SGHRS and CDR2 YFSETQ.